This T cell receptor beta chain derives from a study of T cells in localized non-small cell lung cancer. Study-level findings and limits: Heterogeneity is still possible, as just one tumor region was sequenced. Uninvolved adjacent lung, not tumor, had the highest T cell clonality.

Profiling relied on immunoSEQ multiplex PCR, and the TCRdb table lists in-frame clones only, not all of them. The sample lists 1,500 to 2,000 clones; 30% to 40% were seen once. A note on this clone: Antigen: not known.

The CDR3 extends over 13 amino acids. Germline CDR1 SGDLS, CDR2 YYNGEE. Trimming removed 5 bases from V and 9 bases from J, with 18 bases in between. This clonotype was obtained from a woman aged 35-75 years with stage I lung adenocarcinoma. The gene calls are TRBV9 and TRBJ2-7; unclear D gene. The specimen comprised lung tumor tissue, sampled before any cancer treatment. The CDR3 is CASSDNLLPVQYF. The CDR3 DNA is TGTGCCAGCAGTGATAATCTCCTCCCGGTGCAGTACTTC.